The 10 T cell receptor beta chains given below trace back to one sample, sequenced in a study of molecular identifiers for immune sequencing clone quantification. TCRdb analysed the PCR reads with MiXCR anew, one entry per CDR3 protein. Of roughly 50,000 distinct CDR3 sequences listed, roughly a third are singletons. The sample comprised naive CD8+ T cells from blood, with Jurkat cell RNA spiked in. Subset specified: FACS-sorted CD8+CD4-CCR7+CD45RA+ naive T cells. The source of these receptors is a human donor in good health. Some libraries in this study had Jurkat cell RNA spiked in.

The chain employs TRBV7-9 and TRBJ2-1; 9 bases match TRBD1. CDR1 and CDR2 from the germline V gene are SEHNR and FQNEAQ (reference sequence). The CDR3 totals 15 residues. The junction had 7 bases not matched to a gene; V was cut back by 1 base and J by 9 bases. The CDR3, as DNA: TGTGCCAGCAGCTTAGTTGGGGACAGGGTCACTGAGCAGTTCTTC. This translates into CASSLVGDRVTEQFF.

V gene TRBV12-3 or TRBV12-4 combines with J gene TRBJ2-5; D unresolved. The CDR3 runs 11 residues. CDR3: CAVGGQETQYF. The CDR3 nucleotides are TGTGCAGTCGGCGGCCAAGAGACCCAGTACTTC.

Concerning this clonotype itself: The junction differs from germline at one of its ends, possibly a read error. V gene TRBV28 combines with J gene TRBJ1-1; a possible D gene is TRBD1 (6 bases). Germline assignment: CDR1 MDHEN and CDR2 SYDVKM. CDR3 length equals 15 residues. CDR3 protein: CACSGWGARSTEAFF. Written as DNA, the CDR3 is TGTGCCTGCAGTGGTTGGGGGGCTAGGAGCACTGAAGCTTTCTTT.

The chain couples TRBV28 to TRBJ2-5; D uncertain. The CDR3 length is 16 residues. The germline gives CDR1 MDHEN, CDR2 SYDVKM. Trimming left V 2 bases short and J 2 bases short, with 15 bases between. DNA of the CDR3: TGTGCCAGCAGTTTACCCAGAGTAGGTGAACAAGAGACCCAGTACTTC. Its translation: CASSLPRVGEQETQYF.

A few counts support this clonotype. The V call is TRBV20-1, the J call TRBJ2-2, with 9 bases fitting TRBD1. V trimming: 5 bases; J trimming: 3 bases; junction bases outside the gene matches: 7. Germline-derived CDR1 and CDR2 are DFQATT and SNEGSKA (reference sequence). CDR3 length: 15 amino acids. The CDR3 DNA reads TGCAGTGCTCCTACCGGGACAGGGCACACCGGGGAGCTGTTTTTT. The encoded protein is CSAPTGTGHTGELFF.

J is TRBJ2-6 and V is TRBV10-2; D uncertain. The CDR3 runs 13 residues. Germline CDR1 WSHSY, CDR2 SAAADI. V was cut by 8 bases and J by 0 bases, with 5 bases left in between. The CDR3: CASRVSGANVLTF. Here the CDR3 DNA reads TGCGCCAGCCGGGTCTCTGGGGCCAACGTCCTGACTTTC.

This clonotype was detected many times. The genes are TRBV24-1 and TRBJ2-1; TRBD2 is a possible D gene (6 bases). CDR3 length: 19 residues. V lost 5 bases and J lost 3, with 25 bases in between. CDR1 is KGHDR, CDR2 SFDVKD, per germline. CDR3 region: CATSGFGGKKTTHYNEQFF. Here the CDR3 DNA reads TGTGCCACCAGTGGCTTTGGAGGGAAAAAAACTACACACTACAATGAGCAGTTCTTC.

This clonotype has only a few counts. The chain couples TRBV19 to TRBJ2-3; 9 nucleotides match TRBD1. Germline trimming cut 10 bases from V and 4 bases from J; bases unmatched to any gene: 6. The CDR3 contains 13 residues. Germline V gene sequence: CDR1 LNHDA, CDR2 SQIVND (reference sequence). The CDR3 protein is CATRDREADTQYF. In DNA form, the CDR3 reads TGTGCCACCAGGGACAGGGAAGCAGATACGCAGTATTTT.

This clonotype has more than one count but fewer than ten. The genes are TRBV4-3 and TRBJ2-7; 8 bases are a match to TRBD2. The germline V gene encodes CDR1 LGHNA and CDR2 YSLEER. The CDR3 has 15 residues. The V segment lost 0 bases and the J segment 4 bases; nucleotides outside the gene matches: 5. CDR3 coding DNA: TGCGCCAGCAGCCAAGACCCCAGCGGGAGATACGAGCAGTACTTC. Encoded protein: CASSQDPSGRYEQYF.

This chain connects TRBV11-2 to TRBJ2-1; D not resolved. CDR1 is SGHAT, CDR2 FQNNGV, per germline. CDR3 length: 11 amino acids. Trimming stripped 4 bases from V and 9 bases from J, with 7 bases between. The chain's CDR3 is CASSSSGEQFF. The CDR3 DNA sequence: TGTGCCAGCAGCTCTAGTGGTGAGCAGTTCTTC. Based on the CDR3 plus reference TRBV11-2 and TRBJ2-1, the full variable domain is EAGVAQSPRYKIIEKRQSVAFWCNPISGHATLYWYQQILGQGPKLLIQFQNNGVVDDSQLPKDRFSAERLKGVDSTLKIQPAKLEDSAVYLCASSSSGEQFFGPGTRLTVL.